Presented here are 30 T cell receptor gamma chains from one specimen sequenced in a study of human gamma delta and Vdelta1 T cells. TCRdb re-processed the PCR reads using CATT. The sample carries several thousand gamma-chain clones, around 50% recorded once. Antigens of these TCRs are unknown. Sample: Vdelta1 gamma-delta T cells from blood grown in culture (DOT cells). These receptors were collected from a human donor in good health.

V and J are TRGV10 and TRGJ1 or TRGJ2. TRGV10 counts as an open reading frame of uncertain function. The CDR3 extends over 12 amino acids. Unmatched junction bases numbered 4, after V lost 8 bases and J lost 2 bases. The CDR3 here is CAAWDDYYKKLF. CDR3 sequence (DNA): TGTGCTGCGTGGGATGATTATTATAAGAAACTCTTT.

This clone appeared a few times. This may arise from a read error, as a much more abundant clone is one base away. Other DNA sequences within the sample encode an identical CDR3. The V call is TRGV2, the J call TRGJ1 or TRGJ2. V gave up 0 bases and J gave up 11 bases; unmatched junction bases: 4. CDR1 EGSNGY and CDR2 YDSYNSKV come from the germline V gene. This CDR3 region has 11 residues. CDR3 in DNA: TGTGCCACCTGGGACGGGCCAGAGAAACTCTTT. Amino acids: CATWDGPEKLF.

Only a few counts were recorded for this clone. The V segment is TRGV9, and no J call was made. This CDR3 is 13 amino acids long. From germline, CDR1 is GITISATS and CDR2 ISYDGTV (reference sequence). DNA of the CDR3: TGTGCCTTGTGGGAGCTTCTGCAAGAGACCCAGTACTTC. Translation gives CALWELLQETQYF.

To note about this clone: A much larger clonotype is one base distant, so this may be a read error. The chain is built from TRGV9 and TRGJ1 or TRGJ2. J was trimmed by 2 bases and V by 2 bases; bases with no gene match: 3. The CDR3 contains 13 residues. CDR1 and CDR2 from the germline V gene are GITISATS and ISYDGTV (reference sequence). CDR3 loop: CALWEGDYYKKLF. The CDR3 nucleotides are TGTGCCTTGTGGGAGGGGGATTATTATAAGAAACTCTTT.

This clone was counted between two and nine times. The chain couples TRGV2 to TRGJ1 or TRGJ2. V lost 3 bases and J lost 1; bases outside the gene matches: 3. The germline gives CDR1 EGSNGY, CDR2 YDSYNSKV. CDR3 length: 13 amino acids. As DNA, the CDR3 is TGTGCCACCTGGGACTCCAATTATTATAAGAAACTCTTT. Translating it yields CATWDSNYYKKLF.

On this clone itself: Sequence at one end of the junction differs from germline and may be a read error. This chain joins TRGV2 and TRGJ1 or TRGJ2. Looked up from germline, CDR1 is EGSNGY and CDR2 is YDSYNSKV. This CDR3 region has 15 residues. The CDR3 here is CATWVGIALDYKKLF. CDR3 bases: TGTGCCACCTGGGTCGGGATCGCATTAGATTATAAGAAACTCTTT.

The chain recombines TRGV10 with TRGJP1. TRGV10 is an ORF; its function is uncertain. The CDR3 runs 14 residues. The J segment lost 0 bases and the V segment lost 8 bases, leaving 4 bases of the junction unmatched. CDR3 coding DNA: TGTGCTGCGTGGGAATATACCACTGGTTGGTTCAAGATATTT. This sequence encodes CAAWEYTTGWFKIF.

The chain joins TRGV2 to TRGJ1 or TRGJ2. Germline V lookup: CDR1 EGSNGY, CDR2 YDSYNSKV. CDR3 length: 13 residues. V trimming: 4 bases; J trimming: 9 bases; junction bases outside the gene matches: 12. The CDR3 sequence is CATWDGPGFKKLF. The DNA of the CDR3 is TGTGCCACCTGGGATGGGCCGGGATTTAAGAAACTCTTT.

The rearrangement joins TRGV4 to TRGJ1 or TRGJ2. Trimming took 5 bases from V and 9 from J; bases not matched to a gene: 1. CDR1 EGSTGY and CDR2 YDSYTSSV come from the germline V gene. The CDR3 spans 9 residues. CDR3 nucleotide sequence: TGTGCCACCTGGGCTAAGAAACTCTTT. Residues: CATWAKKLF.

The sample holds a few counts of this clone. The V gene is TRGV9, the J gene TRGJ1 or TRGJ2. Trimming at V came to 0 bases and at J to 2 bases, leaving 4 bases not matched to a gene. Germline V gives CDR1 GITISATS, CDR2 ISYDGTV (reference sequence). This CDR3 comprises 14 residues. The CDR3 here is CALWEVQHYYKKLF. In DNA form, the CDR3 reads TGTGCCTTGTGGGAGGTGCAACATTATTATAAGAAACTCTTT.

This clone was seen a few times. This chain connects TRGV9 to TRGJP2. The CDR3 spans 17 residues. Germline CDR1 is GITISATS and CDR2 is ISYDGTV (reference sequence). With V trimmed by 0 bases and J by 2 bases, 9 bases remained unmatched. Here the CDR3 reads CALWEVLHESSDWIKTF. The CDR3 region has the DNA TGTGCCTTGTGGGAGGTGCTGCACGAAAGTAGTGATTGGATCAAGACGTTT.

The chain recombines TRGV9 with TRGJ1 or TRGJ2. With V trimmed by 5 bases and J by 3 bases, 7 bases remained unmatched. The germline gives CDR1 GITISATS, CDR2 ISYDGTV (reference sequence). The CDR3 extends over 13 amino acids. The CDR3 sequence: CALWGFVYYKKLF. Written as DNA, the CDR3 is TGTGCCTTGTGGGGGTTCGTTTATTATAAGAAACTCTTT.

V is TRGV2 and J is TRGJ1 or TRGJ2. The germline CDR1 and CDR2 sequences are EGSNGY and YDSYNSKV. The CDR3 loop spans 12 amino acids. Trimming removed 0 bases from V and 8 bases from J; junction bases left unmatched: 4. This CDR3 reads CATWDGRNKKLF. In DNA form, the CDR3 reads TGTGCCACCTGGGACGGGCGCAATAAGAAACTCTTT.

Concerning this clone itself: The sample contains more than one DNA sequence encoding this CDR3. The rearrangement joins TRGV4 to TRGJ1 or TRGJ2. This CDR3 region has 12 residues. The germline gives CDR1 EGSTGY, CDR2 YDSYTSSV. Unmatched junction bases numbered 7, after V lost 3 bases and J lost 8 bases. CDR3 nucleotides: TGTGCCACCTGGGATTTTGTAGATAAGAAACTCTTT. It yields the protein CATWDFVDKKLF.

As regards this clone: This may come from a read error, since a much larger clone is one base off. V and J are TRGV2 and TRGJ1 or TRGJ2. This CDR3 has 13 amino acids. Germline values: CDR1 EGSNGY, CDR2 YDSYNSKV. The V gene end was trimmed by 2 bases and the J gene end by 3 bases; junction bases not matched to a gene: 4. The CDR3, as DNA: TGTGCCACCTGGGACGAAATTTATTATAAGAAACTCTTT. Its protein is CATWDEIYYKKLF.

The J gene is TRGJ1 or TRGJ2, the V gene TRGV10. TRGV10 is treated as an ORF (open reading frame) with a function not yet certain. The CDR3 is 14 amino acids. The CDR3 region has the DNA TGTTCCGCTGCGTGCGGGGGAAAGTATTATAAGAAACTCTTT. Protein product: CSAACGGKYYKKLF.

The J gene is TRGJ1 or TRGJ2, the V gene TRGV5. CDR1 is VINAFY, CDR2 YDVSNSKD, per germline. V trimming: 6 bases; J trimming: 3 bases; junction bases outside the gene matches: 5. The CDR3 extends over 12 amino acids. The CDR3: CATWPSYYKKLF. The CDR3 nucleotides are TGTGCCACCTGGCCAAGTTATTATAAGAAACTCTTT.

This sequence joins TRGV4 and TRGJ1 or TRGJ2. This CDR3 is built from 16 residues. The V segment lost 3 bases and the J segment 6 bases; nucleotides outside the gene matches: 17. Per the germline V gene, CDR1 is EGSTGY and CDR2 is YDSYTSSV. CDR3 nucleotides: TGTGCCACCTGGGATTCATTTCCCCCCCTTTCTTATAAGAAACTCTTT. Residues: CATWDSFPPLSYKKLF.

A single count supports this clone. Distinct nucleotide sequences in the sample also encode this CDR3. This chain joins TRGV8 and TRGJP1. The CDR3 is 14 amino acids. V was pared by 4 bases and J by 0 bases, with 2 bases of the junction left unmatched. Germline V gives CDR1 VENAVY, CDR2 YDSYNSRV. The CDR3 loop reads CATWDNTTGWFKIF. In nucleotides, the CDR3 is TGTGCCACCTGGGACAATACCACTGGTTGGTTCAAGATATTT.

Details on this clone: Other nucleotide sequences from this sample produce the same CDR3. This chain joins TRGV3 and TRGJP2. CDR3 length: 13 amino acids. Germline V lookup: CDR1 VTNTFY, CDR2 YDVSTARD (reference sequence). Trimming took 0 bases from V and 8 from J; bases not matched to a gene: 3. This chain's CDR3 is CATWDRPDWIKTF. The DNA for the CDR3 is TGTGCCACCTGGGACAGGCCGGATTGGATCAAGACGTTT.

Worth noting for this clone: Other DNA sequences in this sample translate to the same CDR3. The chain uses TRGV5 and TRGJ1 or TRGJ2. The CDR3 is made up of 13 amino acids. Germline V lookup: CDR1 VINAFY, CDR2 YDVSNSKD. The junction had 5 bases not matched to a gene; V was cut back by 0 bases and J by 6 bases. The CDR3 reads CATWDRPGYKKLF. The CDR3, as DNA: TGTGCCACCTGGGACAGGCCTGGTTATAAGAAACTCTTT.

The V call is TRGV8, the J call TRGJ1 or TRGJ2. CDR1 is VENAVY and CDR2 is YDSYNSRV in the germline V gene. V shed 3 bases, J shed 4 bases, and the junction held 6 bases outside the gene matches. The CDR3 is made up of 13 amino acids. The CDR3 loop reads CATWDCVYYKKLF. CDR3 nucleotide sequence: TGTGCCACCTGGGATTGCGTCTATTATAAGAAACTCTTT.

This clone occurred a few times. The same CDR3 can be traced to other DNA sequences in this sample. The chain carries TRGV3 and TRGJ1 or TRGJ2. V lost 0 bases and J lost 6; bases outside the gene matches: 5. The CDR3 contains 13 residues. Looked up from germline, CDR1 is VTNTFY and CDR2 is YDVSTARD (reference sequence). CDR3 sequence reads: CATWDRSGYKKLF. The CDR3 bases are TGTGCCACCTGGGACAGGAGTGGTTATAAGAAACTCTTT.

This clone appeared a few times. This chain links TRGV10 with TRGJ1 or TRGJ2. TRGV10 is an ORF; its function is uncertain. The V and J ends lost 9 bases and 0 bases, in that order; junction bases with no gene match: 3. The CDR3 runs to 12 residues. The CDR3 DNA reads TGTGCTGCGTGTGCGAATTATTATAAGAAACTCTTT. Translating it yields CAACANYYKKLF.

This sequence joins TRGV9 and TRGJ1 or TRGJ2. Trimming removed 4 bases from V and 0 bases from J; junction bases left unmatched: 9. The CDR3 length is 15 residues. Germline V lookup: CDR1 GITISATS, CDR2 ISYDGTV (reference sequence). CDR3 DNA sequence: TGTGCCTTGTGGGAAGAATCCTCGAATTATTATAAGAAACTCTTT. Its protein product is CALWEESSNYYKKLF.

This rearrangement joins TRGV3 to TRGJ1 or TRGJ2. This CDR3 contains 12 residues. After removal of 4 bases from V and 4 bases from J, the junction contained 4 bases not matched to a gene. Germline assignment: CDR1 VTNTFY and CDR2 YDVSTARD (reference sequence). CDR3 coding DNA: TGTGCCACCTGGGAAATCTATTATAAGAAACTCTTT. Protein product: CATWEIYYKKLF.

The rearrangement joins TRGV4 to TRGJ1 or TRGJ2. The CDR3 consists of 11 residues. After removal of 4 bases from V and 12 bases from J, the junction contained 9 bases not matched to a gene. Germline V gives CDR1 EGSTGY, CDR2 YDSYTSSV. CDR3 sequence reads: CATWDRRRKLF. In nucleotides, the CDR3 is TGTGCCACCTGGGACAGGCGAAGGAAACTCTTT.

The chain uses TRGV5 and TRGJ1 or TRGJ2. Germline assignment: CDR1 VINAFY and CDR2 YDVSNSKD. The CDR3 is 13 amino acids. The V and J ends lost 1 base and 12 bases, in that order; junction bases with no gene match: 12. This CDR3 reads CATWDSLGCRKLF. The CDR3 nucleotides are TGTGCCACCTGGGACAGTCTAGGTTGCCGGAAACTCTTT.

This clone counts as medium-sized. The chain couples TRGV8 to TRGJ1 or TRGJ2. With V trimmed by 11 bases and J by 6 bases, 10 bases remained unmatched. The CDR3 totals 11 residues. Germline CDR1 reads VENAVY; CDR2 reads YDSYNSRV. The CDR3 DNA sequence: TGTGCCATTCATGATGGTTATAAGAAACTCTTT. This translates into CAIHDGYKKLF.

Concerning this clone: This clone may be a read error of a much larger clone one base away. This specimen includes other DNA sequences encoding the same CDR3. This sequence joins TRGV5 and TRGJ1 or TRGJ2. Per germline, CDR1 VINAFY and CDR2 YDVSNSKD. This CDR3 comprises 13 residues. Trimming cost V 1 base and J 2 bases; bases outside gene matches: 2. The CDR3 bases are TGTGCCACCTGGGACAGATATTATTATAAGAAACTCTTT. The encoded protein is CATWDRYYYKKLF.